Listed here are 17 T cell receptor beta chains from one sample, sequenced in a study of blood T cell repertoires in COVID-19. The table came from immunoSEQ multiplex PCR; TCRdb's copy has only in-frame clones and leaves some out. The sample yields some 320,000 clones, around 84% seen once. Material: PBMCs or T cells enriched from blood (not recorded which). The source is a woman aged 25 to 45 who had been exposed to COVID-19.

The chain links TRBV30 to TRBJ1-5, with 8 positions matching TRBD1. This CDR3 has 15 amino acids. Germline-derived CDR1 and CDR2 are GTSNPN and SVGIG (reference sequence). Trimming removed 2 bases from V and 6 bases from J; junction bases left unmatched: 9. The CDR3 nucleotides are TGTGCCTGGAGTTTAACGCACAGGGGGGGTCAGCCCCAGCATTTT. It yields the protein CAWSLTHRGGQPQHF.

The rearrangement joins TRBV28 to TRBJ1-1; D unclear. Germline CDR1 is MDHEN and CDR2 is SYDVKM. Trimming took 3 bases from V and 0 from J, leaving 5 bases between them. CDR3 length equals 13 residues. The DNA for the CDR3 is TGTGCCAGCAGTTTGGGAGTGAACACTGAAGCTTTCTTT. The encoded protein is CASSLGVNTEAFF. The full variable domain, rest sourced from reference TRBV28 and TRBJ1-1, is DVKVTQSSRYLVKRTGEKVFLECVQDMDHENMFWYRQDPGLGLRLIYFSYDVKMKEKGDIPEGYSVSREKKERFSLILESASTNQTSMYLCASSLGVNTEAFFGQGTRLTVV.

Comment on this clone: The same CDR3 can be traced to other DNA sequences in this sample. V usage is TRBV5-1 and J usage is TRBJ2-7; 10 nucleotides agree with TRBD1. Germline values: CDR1 SGHRS, CDR2 YFSETQ. The V segment lost 4 bases and the J segment 2 bases; nucleotides outside the gene matches: 3. CDR3 length: 14 residues. DNA for the CDR3: TGCGCCAGCAGCCCCGGACAGGGGGCCTACGAGCAGTACTTC. This translates into CASSPGQGAYEQYF.

V is TRBV3-1 (or the pseudogene TRBV3-2) and J is TRBJ2-7, with D perhaps TRBD2 (6 bases). Trimming removed 6 bases at V and 3 bases at J, with 15 bases between. The CDR3 contains 14 residues. Germline CDR1 LGHDT, CDR2 YNNKEL (reference sequence). The CDR3 loop is CASSFGSGSYEQYF. CDR3 nucleotides: TGTGCCAGCAGTTTCGGGAGTGGAAGCTACGAGCAGTACTTC.

The chain employs TRBV2 and TRBJ1-2; possibly TRBD1 for D (6 bases). Trimming cost V 4 bases and J 9 bases, with 18 bases left between them. CDR3 length equals 14 residues. Germline CDR1 SNHLY, CDR2 FYNNEI. CDR3 nucleotide sequence: TGTGCCAGCAGTGTGGGCAGGGGCGTCACGAGCTACACCTTC. Translation gives CASSVGRGVTSYTF.

The gene calls are TRBV7-8 and TRBJ2-1, with 14 bases lining up with TRBD2. The germline CDR1 and CDR2 sequences are SGHVS and FQNEAQ. V dropped 1 base and J dropped 9; count of bases not matched to a gene: 8. This CDR3 has 17 residues. The CDR3 loop is CASSLDRLAGGPGEQFF. In nucleotides, the CDR3 is TGTGCCAGCAGCTTAGATCGACTAGCGGGAGGGCCTGGTGAGCAGTTCTTC. Combining the CDR3 with reference TRBV7-8 and TRBJ2-1 gives the whole variable domain GAGVSQSPRYKVAKRGQDVALRCDPISGHVSLFWYQQALGQGPEFLTYFQNEAQLDKSGLPSDRFFAERPEGSVSTLKIQRTQQEDSAVYLCASSLDRLAGGPGEQFFGPGTRLTVL.

V is TRBV6-1 and J is TRBJ1-2; 10 bases agree with TRBD1. CDR1 is MNHNS, CDR2 SASEGT, per germline. There are 14 residues in the CDR3. J gave up 4 bases and V 5 bases, and 4 bases lay outside the gene matches. The CDR3 is CASSYGQGVYGYTF. Here the CDR3 DNA reads TGTGCCAGCAGTTATGGACAGGGGGTCTATGGCTACACCTTC.

The chain has TRBV11-2 and TRBJ1-4; 10 bases fit TRBD1. With V trimmed by 2 bases and J by 2 bases, 2 bases remained unmatched. Germline CDR1 reads SGHAT; CDR2 reads FQNNGV. This CDR3 comprises 16 residues. As DNA, the CDR3 is TGTGCCAGCAGCTTAAGACAGGGGGCTACTAATGAAAAACTGTTTTTT. This gives the protein CASSLRQGATNEKLFF.

The J gene is TRBJ1-6, the V gene TRBV19, with 9 nucleotides matching TRBD1. This CDR3 is built from 14 residues. The ends lost 4 bases at V and 7 bases at J; junction bases unmatched: 2. CDR1 LNHDA and CDR2 SQIVND come from the germline V gene (reference sequence). The CDR3 protein is CASSRDRANSPLHF. The CDR3 DNA follows: TGTGCCAGTAGTAGGGACAGGGCGAATTCACCCCTCCACTTT. Filled out from reference TRBV19 and TRBJ1-6, the complete variable domain reads DGGITQSPKYLFRKEGQNVTLSCEQNLNHDAMYWYRQDPGQGLRLIYYSQIVNDFQKGDIAEGYSVSREKKESFPLTVTSAQKNPTAFYLCASSRDRANSPLHFGNGTRLTVT.

This clone was counted a single time. J is TRBJ2-2 and V is TRBV28; TRBD2 might be the D (5 bases). CDR3 length equals 15 residues. Germline V gives CDR1 MDHEN, CDR2 SYDVKM. V was shortened by 6 bases and J by 4 bases, with 15 bases between the two germline ends. The CDR3 protein is CASSQTGNPTGELFF. The CDR3 DNA sequence: TGTGCCAGCAGCCAAACCGGGAACCCCACCGGGGAGCTGTTTTTT.

The CDR3 spells CASSPYPDRGLGLAGGSSYEQYF. In nucleotides, the CDR3 is TGTGCCAGCAGCCCATACCCGGACAGGGGCCTAGGGCTAGCGGGAGGGAGCTCCTACGAGCAGTACTTC. This chain joins TRBV9 and TRBJ2-7; the match to TRBD2 covers 12 bases. The CDR3 contains 23 residues. V was pared by 4 bases and J by 0 bases, with 26 bases of the junction left unmatched. Looked up from germline, CDR1 is SGDLS and CDR2 is YYNGEE.

Points on this clone: Other DNA sequences from this sample encode an identical CDR3 as well. The genes are TRBV29-1 and TRBJ2-5; D is possibly TRBD2 (5 bases). Germline loops: CDR1 SQVTM, CDR2 ANQGSEA. This CDR3 contains 11 residues. V lost 6 bases to trimming and J lost 4 bases, with 9 bases between them. CDR3 bases: TGCAGCGTGGGGAGCGGAGAGACCCAGTACTTC. Its protein product is CSVGSGETQYF. Drawing the rest from reference TRBV29-1 and TRBJ2-5, the complete variable domain is SAVISQKPSRDICQRGTSLTIQCQVDSQVTMMFWYRQQPGQSLTLIATANQGSEATYESGFVIDKFPISRPNLTFSTLTVSNMSPEDSSIYLCSVGSGETQYFGPGTRLLVL.

V usage is TRBV6-5 and J usage is TRBJ1-1; 8 bases match TRBD1. This CDR3 has 14 residues. The germline CDR1 and CDR2 sequences are MNHEY and SVGAGI. The V gene end was trimmed by 3 bases and the J gene end by 4 bases; junction bases not matched to a gene: 4. Here the CDR3 reads CASSYQGARTEAFF. DNA for the CDR3: TGTGCCAGCAGTTATCAGGGGGCGCGCACTGAAGCTTTCTTT.

The V gene is TRBV7-2, the J gene TRBJ2-1; the D gene is possibly TRBD2 (6 bases). The CDR3 totals 17 residues. V was pared by 3 bases and J by 4 bases, with 19 bases between. Germline V gives CDR1 SGHTA, CDR2 FQGNSA. The CDR3, as DNA: TGTGCCAGCAGCTTGAATGTTCGGGGGTTTGGGTACAATGAGCAGTTCTTC. Its protein product is CASSLNVRGFGYNEQFF. Using reference TRBV7-2 and TRBJ2-1 for the parts outside the CDR3, the full variable domain is GAGVSQSPSNKVTEKGKDVELRCDPISGHTALYWYRQSLGQGLEFLIYFQGNSAPDKSGLPSDRFSAERTGGSVSTLTIQRTQQEDSAVYLCASSLNVRGFGYNEQFFGPGTRLTVL.

This clone was detected a few times. The rearrangement links TRBV4-1 to TRBJ2-7, with a weak D call TRBD1 (5 bases). V lost 5 bases, J lost 4 bases, and 12 bases lay in between. The germline gives CDR1 MGHRA, CDR2 YSYEKL. CDR3 length: 13 amino acids. The CDR3 spells CASSFGQLYEQYF. The CDR3 DNA reads as TGCGCCAGCAGCTTTGGACAATTGTACGAGCAGTACTTC.

The chain combines TRBV27 with TRBJ2-7; 8 positions agree with TRBD1. V was clipped by 5 bases and J by 2 bases; unmatched bases: 8. This CDR3 is 15 amino acids long. Germline-derived CDR1 and CDR2 are MNHEY and SMNVEV (reference sequence). DNA for the CDR3: TGTGCCAGCAGTATGACAGGGGCGGAGCCCTACGAGCAGTACTTC. This translates into CASSMTGAEPYEQYF.

This chain links TRBV7-8 with TRBJ1-3, with TRBD1 identical over 8 bases. V was clipped by 5 bases and J by 0 bases; unmatched bases: 6. Germline values: CDR1 SGHVS, CDR2 FQNEAQ. The CDR3 has 16 amino acids. CDR3 sequence reads: CASSPRDRPSGNTIYF. CDR3 sequence (DNA): TGTGCCAGCAGCCCCCGGGACAGGCCCTCTGGAAACACCATATATTTT.